These T cell receptor beta chains were read from a single sample in a study of long-term antiretroviral therapy in people with HIV. Produced via immunoSEQ multiplex PCR; TCRdb's table is partial and in-frame only. The sample records over 25,000 clones, 97% being singletons. The material was unsorted PBMCs, obtained 7.6 years after starting antiretroviral therapy. These receptors all stem from a man aged 30 to 39 with HIV. CDR3s include the opening cysteine and the closing phenylalanine or tryptophan. A D gene is named only where the DNA matches it firmly. Rows may omit the clone size; those that give it use once, few, many or a size class.

CDR3 DNA: TGTGCCAGCAGCTTTCGGGGGGCGGGCGAGCAGTTCTTC
CDR3 protein: CASSFRGAGEQFF
J gene: TRBJ2-1
D gene: NA
clone size: NA
V gene: TRBV11-3

CDR3 DNA: TGTGCCAGCAGCCAATCACCGCAGGGGGGCGATACCGGGGAGCTGTTTTTT
CDR3 protein: CASSQSPQGGDTGELFF
J gene: TRBJ2-2
D gene: NA
clone size: once
V gene: TRBV14

CDR3 DNA: TGCGCCAGCAGCTTGGCCGCTTCGCTCCTGGAGGGAACGGAGCAGTACTTC
CDR3 protein: CASSLAASLLEGTEQYF
J gene: TRBJ2-7
D gene: NA
clone size: NA
V gene: TRBV5-1

CDR3 DNA: TGTGCCAGCTCACCACTAGCGGGAGGGGACACCGGGGAGCTGTTTTTT
CDR3 protein: CASSPLAGGDTGELFF
J gene: TRBJ2-2
D gene: TRBD2
clone size: NA
V gene: TRBV18

CDR3 DNA: TGTGCCAGCAGCGCGACAGGGAGCACTGAAGCTTTCTTT
CDR3 protein: CASSATGSTEAFF
J gene: TRBJ1-1
D gene: TRBD1
clone size: NA
V gene: TRBV9

CDR3 DNA: TGTGCCAGTAGTCCAGACAGGGAGACAGTTGAAGCTTTCTTT
CDR3 protein: CASSPDRETVEAFF
J gene: TRBJ1-1
D gene: TRBD1
clone size: NA
V gene: TRBV19

CDR3 DNA: TGTGCCAGCATCGGTAGGGCTGTTCTCTACGAGCAGTACTTC
CDR3 protein: CASIGRAVLYEQYF
J gene: TRBJ2-7
D gene: NA
clone size: NA
V gene: TRBV2

CDR3 DNA: TGTGCCAGCAGCGTAGATTCGAACACTGAAGCTTTCTTT
CDR3 protein: CASSVDSNTEAFF
J gene: TRBJ1-1
D gene: NA
clone size: NA
V gene: TRBV9

CDR3 DNA: TGTGCCAGCAGTGAGTGGACAGCTAACACTGAAGCTTTCTTT
CDR3 protein: CASSEWTANTEAFF
J gene: TRBJ1-1
D gene: NA
clone size: NA
V gene: TRBV6-1

CDR3 DNA: TGCGCCAGCAGCCGTCCTGGACAGGGTAGGCCCTCGAACACTGAAGCTTTCTTT
CDR3 protein: CASSRPGQGRPSNTEAFF
J gene: TRBJ1-1
D gene: TRBD1
clone size: NA
V gene: TRBV5-1

CDR3 DNA: TGTGCCAGCAGCTCGACCCTCGGGGGCCCCTACAATGAGCAGTTCTTC
CDR3 protein: CASSSTLGGPYNEQFF
J gene: TRBJ2-1
D gene: NA
clone size: NA
V gene: TRBV4-2

CDR3 DNA: TGTGCCATCGGGGAGACTAGCGGGGGGAGCTCCTACGAGCAGTACTTC
CDR3 protein: CAIGETSGGSSYEQYF
J gene: TRBJ2-7
D gene: TRBD2
clone size: NA
V gene: TRBV10-3

CDR3 DNA: TGTGCCAGCAGTTTATCGGGGGGGATGGGGGAGACCCAGTACTTC
CDR3 protein: CASSLSGGMGETQYF
J gene: TRBJ2-5
D gene: TRBD2
clone size: NA
V gene: TRBV27

CDR3 DNA: TGTGCCTGGAGTGTACAAGCGGGAGCCCAGGGTAAGCAGTTCTTC
CDR3 protein: CAWSVQAGAQGKQFF
J gene: TRBJ2-1
D gene: TRBD2
clone size: NA
V gene: TRBV30

CDR3 DNA: TGTGCCAGCAGTTTAATATGGACGGGCGGGGACACTGAAGCTTTCTTT
CDR3 protein: CASSLIWTGGDTEAFF
J gene: TRBJ1-1
D gene: NA
clone size: once
V gene: TRBV6-6

CDR3 DNA: TGTGCCAGCAGTTTTCCAGGAGGCTACAGGGCGTTCTTT
CDR3 protein: CASSFPGGYRAFF
J gene: TRBJ1-1
D gene: NA
clone size: NA
V gene: TRBV6-5

CDR3 DNA: TGTGCCAGCAGCAAAGGGGGTTACGAGCAGTACTTC
CDR3 protein: CASSKGGYEQYF
J gene: TRBJ2-7
D gene: NA
clone size: NA
V gene: TRBV11-2

CDR3 DNA: TGTGCCATCAGTGTGGGGGGCAACAGTCAGCCCCAGCATTTT
CDR3 protein: CAISVGGNSQPQHF
J gene: TRBJ1-5
D gene: NA
clone size: NA
V gene: TRBV10-3

CDR3 DNA: TGTGCCAGCAGCTTAGCGATGGCGGCGGCGTACGAGCAGTACTTC
CDR3 protein: CASSLAMAAAYEQYF
J gene: TRBJ2-7
D gene: NA
clone size: NA
V gene: TRBV7-9

CDR3 DNA: TGTGCCATCAGTGAACGCAGCGGGAGTTGGGAGCAGTACTTC
CDR3 protein: CAISERSGSWEQYF
J gene: TRBJ2-7
D gene: TRBD2
clone size: NA
V gene: TRBV10-3

CDR3 DNA: TGTGCCAGCAGCTTAGACCCAGGGGAAGGCCAGCCCCAGCATTTT
CDR3 protein: CASSLDPGEGQPQHF
J gene: TRBJ1-5
D gene: NA
clone size: NA
V gene: TRBV11-2

CDR3 DNA: TGTGCCAGCAGCTTCGTCAGGGGGCTTTTTGGCTACACCTTC
CDR3 protein: CASSFVRGLFGYTF
J gene: TRBJ1-2
D gene: TRBD1
clone size: once
V gene: TRBV7-8

CDR3 DNA: TGTGCCAGCAGCCAAAGAGGTGCGGGAGAGGGGGAGACCCAGTACTTC
CDR3 protein: CASSQRGAGEGETQYF
J gene: TRBJ2-5
D gene: TRBD2
clone size: NA
V gene: TRBV4-2

CDR3 DNA: TGTGCCAGCTTTAATATGCAGGGGGATCACGAGCAGTACTTC
CDR3 protein: CASFNMQGDHEQYF
J gene: TRBJ2-7
D gene: TRBD1
clone size: NA
V gene: TRBV7-8

CDR3 DNA: TGTGCCAGCAGCGTGGAGCGCCCAGATACGCAGTATTTT
CDR3 protein: CASSVERPDTQYF
J gene: TRBJ2-3
D gene: NA
clone size: NA
V gene: TRBV9

CDR3 DNA: TGTGCCTGGGACAGAGGTGACAATAGCAATCAGCCCCAGCATTTT
CDR3 protein: CAWDRGDNSNQPQHF
J gene: TRBJ1-5
D gene: NA
clone size: NA
V gene: TRBV30

CDR3 DNA: TGTGCCAGCAGCCCCCCGGGGGAAGGAACTGAAGCTTTCTTT
CDR3 protein: CASSPPGEGTEAFF
J gene: TRBJ1-1
D gene: NA
clone size: NA
V gene: TRBV7-3

CDR3 DNA: TGCGCCAGCAGCCAAGATTTGGGAGACAGCTACGAGCAGTACTTC
CDR3 protein: CASSQDLGDSYEQYF
J gene: TRBJ2-7
D gene: NA
clone size: NA
V gene: TRBV4-3

CDR3 DNA: TGTGCCAGCAGTTCAAGGGGGTCCGAGCAGTACTTC
CDR3 protein: CASSSRGSEQYF
J gene: TRBJ2-7
D gene: NA
clone size: NA
V gene: TRBV7-9

CDR3 DNA: TGTGCCAGCAGTTACTCGGGAAAAGAAGCTTTCTTT
CDR3 protein: CASSYSGKEAFF
J gene: TRBJ1-1
D gene: NA
clone size: NA
V gene: TRBV6-5

CDR3 DNA: TGCGCCAGCAGCTTCGGGACAGGGCCCATGAACACTGAAGCTTTCTTT
CDR3 protein: CASSFGTGPMNTEAFF
J gene: TRBJ1-1
D gene: TRBD1
clone size: NA
V gene: TRBV5-1